This is a list of T cell receptor beta chains from one sample in a study of sequential checkpoint blockade in melanoma. Produced via immunoSEQ multiplex PCR; TCRdb's table is partial and in-frame only. Here the sample spans some 21,000 clones, about four fifths being singletons. The sample in question was CD8+ T cells sorted from blood (inferred from file names), obtained from a patient given nivolumab and ipilimumab in sequence. Receptors were obtained from a human donor with melanoma. CDR3s include the opening cysteine and the closing phenylalanine or tryptophan. Each record gives: J gene, V gene, CDR3 length, clone size, CDR3 protein. The size field is filled for only some rows; it gives once, few, many or a size class.

j_call: TRBJ2-7
v_call: TRBV13
cdr3_length: 14
clone_size: -
cdr3_aa: CASSSSNRGYEQYF

j_call: TRBJ2-7
v_call: TRBV4-3
cdr3_length: 14
clone_size: once
cdr3_aa: CASSQRTGGDEQYF

j_call: TRBJ2-1
v_call: TRBV5-8
cdr3_length: 16
clone_size: -
cdr3_aa: CASSTIAGGSYNEQFF

j_call: TRBJ2-1
v_call: TRBV9
cdr3_length: 16
clone_size: few
cdr3_aa: CASSVVLAGAYNEQFF

j_call: TRBJ1-5
v_call: TRBV27
cdr3_length: 16
clone_size: -
cdr3_aa: CASSPWAGGGNQPQHF

j_call: TRBJ2-7
v_call: TRBV5-1
cdr3_length: 13
clone_size: once
cdr3_aa: CASSLEGTAIYFF

j_call: TRBJ2-2
v_call: TRBV5-6
cdr3_length: 14
clone_size: once
cdr3_aa: CASSFAGNTGELFF

j_call: TRBJ1-1
v_call: TRBV4-1
cdr3_length: 12
clone_size: once
cdr3_aa: CASSQERGQAFF

j_call: TRBJ1-5
v_call: TRBV28
cdr3_length: 15
clone_size: -
cdr3_aa: CASSPGTGKDQPQHF

j_call: TRBJ1-5
v_call: TRBV2
cdr3_length: 16
clone_size: -
cdr3_aa: CASSEEGVRSNQPQHF

j_call: TRBJ1-2
v_call: TRBV5-6
cdr3_length: 12
clone_size: -
cdr3_aa: CASSLGGGGYTF

j_call: TRBJ2-7
v_call: TRBV27
cdr3_length: 14
clone_size: -
cdr3_aa: CASTTTGGKYEQYF

j_call: TRBJ2-1
v_call: TRBV28
cdr3_length: 11
clone_size: -
cdr3_aa: CASDRGAEQFF

j_call: TRBJ2-7
v_call: TRBV6-1
cdr3_length: 16
clone_size: -
cdr3_aa: CASSEAVGQGGDEQYF

j_call: TRBJ2-2
v_call: TRBV13
cdr3_length: 15
clone_size: once
cdr3_aa: CASRPQREGAGELFF

j_call: TRBJ2-7
v_call: TRBV10-3
cdr3_length: 15
clone_size: -
cdr3_aa: CATRPGQTVTYEQYF

j_call: TRBJ2-3
v_call: TRBV27
cdr3_length: 16
clone_size: -
cdr3_aa: CASSLGTRSRTDTQYF

j_call: TRBJ1-3
v_call: TRBV6-5
cdr3_length: 15
clone_size: -
cdr3_aa: CASSYSRGSGNTIYF

j_call: TRBJ2-2
v_call: TRBV30
cdr3_length: 15
clone_size: -
cdr3_aa: CAWSAPDRAAGELFF

j_call: TRBJ2-7
v_call: TRBV10-1
cdr3_length: 13
clone_size: -
cdr3_aa: CASSAYRGYEQYF

j_call: TRBJ2-1
v_call: TRBV9
cdr3_length: 15
clone_size: -
cdr3_aa: CASSVALAGGYEQFF

j_call: TRBJ1-1
v_call: TRBV27
cdr3_length: 14
clone_size: -
cdr3_aa: CASRQGGANTEAFF

j_call: TRBJ1-1
v_call: TRBV5-1
cdr3_length: 16
clone_size: -
cdr3_aa: CASSSTRGTGNTEAFF

j_call: TRBJ2-3
v_call: TRBV6-4
cdr3_length: 14
clone_size: -
cdr3_aa: CASSLDMGGDTQYF

j_call: TRBJ1-5
v_call: TRBV30
cdr3_length: 14
clone_size: -
cdr3_aa: CAWTLRGFNQPQHF

j_call: TRBJ2-3
v_call: TRBV5-8
cdr3_length: 18
clone_size: -
cdr3_aa: CASSFAGGSGVLTDTQYF

j_call: TRBJ2-7
v_call: TRBV9
cdr3_length: 16
clone_size: -
cdr3_aa: CASSVGGGRPTYEQYF